One sample yielded the 23 T cell receptor beta chains listed below, sequenced in a study of graft-versus-host responses after intestinal transplantation. Generated by immunoSEQ multiplex PCR, the TCRdb table keeps only in-frame clones and is missing some. The sample carries roughly 50,000 clones, about 90% recorded once. Sample: PBMCs, taken 650 to 690 days after intestinal transplant. These receptors all stem from a human patient who received an intestinal transplant, so some T cells may come from the graft donor.

The rearrangement joins TRBV25-1 to TRBJ1-3, with D possibly being TRBD1 (5 bases). CDR1 is MGHDK and CDR2 is SYGVNS in the germline V gene. CDR3 length: 18 residues. V shed 5 bases and J shed 0 bases, with 20 bases lying between them. This chain's CDR3 is CASSSSWGDLHSGNTIYF. CDR3 nucleotides: TGTGCCAGCAGTTCCTCATGGGGGGACCTACACTCTGGAAACACCATATATTTT.

The chain combines TRBV9 with TRBJ2-2, with 13 bases aligning to TRBD2. Trimming cost V 3 bases and J 2 bases; bases outside gene matches: 4. CDR1 is SGDLS, CDR2 YYNGEE, per germline. This CDR3 is built from 17 residues. DNA of the CDR3: TGTGCCAGCAGCGCACGACTAGCGGGGGGAAACACCGGGGAGCTGTTTTTT. This sequence encodes CASSARLAGGNTGELFF.

The rearrangement uses TRBV10-3 and TRBJ1-2, with D hard to call. The ends were cut back, 2 bases at V and 5 bases at J, with 6 bases in the middle. Germline values: CDR1 ENHRY, CDR2 SYGVKD. The CDR3 spans 12 residues. The CDR3 spells CAISENRYGYTF. The CDR3 bases are TGTGCCATCAGTGAGAACAGATATGGCTACACCTTC.

The chain couples TRBV2 to TRBJ1-1; no reliable D call. The germline V gene encodes CDR1 SNHLY and CDR2 FYNNEI. CDR3 length: 13 amino acids. V lost 8 bases and J lost 2, with 12 bases in between. CDR3 sequence reads: CASRGPSNTEAFF. The CDR3 DNA follows: TGTGCCAGCCGTGGCCCCAGCAACACTGAAGCTTTCTTT.

The chain couples TRBV7-6 to TRBJ2-7; TRBD1 matches at 10 bases. This CDR3 is 15 amino acids long. The V and J ends lost 3 bases and 3 bases, in that order; junction bases with no gene match: 5. Germline V gives CDR1 SGHVS, CDR2 FNYEAQ. The CDR3 DNA is TGTGCCAGCAGCTTTGGGGGACAGGGGTACTACGAGCAGTACTTC. Translated: CASSFGGQGYYEQYF. Full variable domain (rest looked up from reference TRBV7-6 and TRBJ2-7): GAGVSQSPRYKVTKRGQDVALRCDPISGHVSLYWYRQALGQGPEFLTYFNYEAQQDKSGLPNDRFSAERPEGSISTLTIQRTEQRDSAMYRCASSFGGQGYYEQYFGPGTRLTVT.

The chain joins TRBV7-2 to TRBJ2-5; 8 nucleotides match TRBD2. The end of the DNA is better explained by TRBJ2-7, so the J call may be wrong. Germline V gene lookup returns CDR1 SGHTA and CDR2 FQGNSA. This CDR3 has 15 residues. The CDR3 sequence is CASSKIAGPTYEQYF. The CDR3 nucleotides are TGTGCCAGCAGCAAGATAGCGGGGCCTACCTACGAGCAGTACTTC.

This chain links TRBV19 with TRBJ2-7; D call uncertain. V dropped 7 bases and J dropped 5 bases, with 18 bases sitting between them. There are 14 residues in the CDR3. Germline assignment: CDR1 LNHDA and CDR2 SQIVND (reference sequence). CDR3: CASTAGSVYDEQYF. The CDR3 DNA follows: TGTGCCAGTACCGCCGGCTCGGTCTACGACGAGCAGTACTTC.

The chain uses TRBV12-5 and TRBJ1-6; tentative D call: TRBD1 (5 bases). Trimming took 0 bases from V and 3 from J, leaving 12 bases between them. This CDR3 comprises 17 residues. Germline V gene sequence: CDR1 LGHNT, CDR2 FRNRAP. CDR3 in amino acids: CASGLVGTAVYNSPLHF. CDR3 nucleotides: TGTGCTAGTGGTTTGGTAGGGACTGCCGTCTATAATTCACCCCTCCACTTT.

The chain links TRBV7-9 to TRBJ2-2; D may match TRBD1 or TRBD2 (5 bases each). The V gene lost 6 bases and the J gene lost 4 bases, with 18 bases spanning the gap. Germline values: CDR1 SEHNR, CDR2 FQNEAQ (reference sequence). This CDR3 has 16 residues. In nucleotides, the CDR3 is TGTGCCAGCAGTCCCGGGTCAGGGAGAAGCACCGGGGAGCTGTTTTTT. Its protein is CASSPGSGRSTGELFF.

This chain joins TRBV6-5 and TRBJ1-5, with D unclear. The CDR3 is 15 residues long. V gave up 4 bases and J gave up 9 bases, with 19 bases separating them. CDR1 is MNHEY, CDR2 SVGAGI, per germline. The CDR3 sequence is CASSLSAGGEWPQHF. The CDR3 DNA sequence: TGTGCCAGCAGTTTATCGGCCGGAGGCGAGTGGCCCCAGCATTTT.

This clone was counted once. J is TRBJ2-7 and V is TRBV2; 10 bases fit TRBD1. The germline V gene has CDR1 SNHLY and CDR2 FYNNEI. J was trimmed by 0 bases and V by 6 bases; bases with no gene match: 11. The CDR3 is 17 amino acids. CDR3 nucleotides: TGTGCCAGCAGGAAAGGGGGGACAGGGGTAATCTCCTACGAGCAGTACTTC. This translates into CASRKGGTGVISYEQYF.

The gene calls are TRBV19 and TRBJ1-1, with D uncertain. V gave up 3 bases and J gave up 1 base, with 9 bases separating them. The CDR3 has 14 residues. The V gene's germline CDR1 is LNHDA and CDR2 SQIVND (reference sequence). The chain's CDR3 is CASSIGVRNTEAFF. The CDR3 coding sequence is TGTGCCAGTAGTATTGGGGTACGGAACACTGAAGCTTTCTTT.

The chain recombines TRBV18 with TRBJ2-7; D unresolved. CDR1 KGHSH and CDR2 LQKENI come from the germline V gene. The germline V and J ends were trimmed by 3 bases and 1 base, with 13 bases remaining between them. CDR3 length: 15 residues. The CDR3 is CASSPNPHPSYEQYF. The CDR3 DNA reads as TGTGCCAGCTCACCCAATCCCCACCCATCCTACGAGCAGTACTTC.

This clone showed up just once. V is TRBV19 and J is TRBJ1-5; D call uncertain. Germline CDR1 and CDR2: LNHDA and SQIVND (reference sequence). The CDR3 is 13 residues long. The V gene lost 3 bases and the J gene lost 4 bases, with 7 bases spanning the gap. The chain's CDR3 is CASSIRENQPQHF. The CDR3 DNA reads TGTGCCAGTAGTATTAGGGAAAATCAGCCCCAGCATTTT. Combining the CDR3 with reference TRBV19 and TRBJ1-5 gives the whole variable domain DGGITQSPKYLFRKEGQNVTLSCEQNLNHDAMYWYRQDPGQGLRLIYYSQIVNDFQKGDIAEGYSVSREKKESFPLTVTSAQKNPTAFYLCASSIRENQPQHFGDGTRLSIL.

The chain combines TRBV28 with TRBJ1-2, with unresolved D. This CDR3 contains 13 residues. The germline V and J ends were trimmed by 2 bases and 3 bases, with 7 bases remaining between them. Germline loops: CDR1 MDHEN, CDR2 SYDVKM. Here the CDR3 reads CASSLGGDYGYTF. CDR3 DNA sequence: TGTGCCAGCAGTTTAGGTGGCGACTATGGCTACACCTTC.

J is TRBJ2-5 and V is TRBV4-1; 8 nucleotides align to TRBD1. CDR1 is MGHRA, CDR2 YSYEKL, per germline. The CDR3 extends over 14 amino acids. Trimming removed 6 bases from V and 1 base from J; junction bases left unmatched: 4. Here the CDR3 DNA reads TGCGCCAGCAGGCGGACAGGGACCCAAGAGACCCAGTACTTC. This codes for CASRRTGTQETQYF.

The rearrangement joins TRBV19 to TRBJ1-1; 9 bases line up with TRBD1. This CDR3 comprises 16 residues. Germline CDR1 LNHDA, CDR2 SQIVND (reference sequence). Germline trimming cut 6 bases from V and 4 bases from J; bases unmatched to any gene: 12. The CDR3, as DNA: TGTGCCAGTAGCAGATATACAGGGGGCGCCGGCACTGAAGCTTTCTTT. The encoded protein is CASSRYTGGAGTEAFF. The full variable domain, its missing parts supplied by reference TRBV19 and TRBJ1-1, is DGGITQSPKYLFRKEGQNVTLSCEQNLNHDAMYWYRQDPGQGLRLIYYSQIVNDFQKGDIAEGYSVSREKKESFPLTVTSAQKNPTAFYLCASSRYTGGAGTEAFFGQGTRLTVV.

J is TRBJ1-6 and V is TRBV14; D uncertain. The CDR3 has 12 residues. The germline V gene has CDR1 SGHDN and CDR2 FVKESK. Trimming left V 3 bases short and J 9 bases short, with 6 bases between. The CDR3 nucleotides read TGTGCCAGCAGCCACTCCCGTTCACCCCTCCACTTT. Protein: CASSHSRSPLHF.

This chain connects TRBV9 to TRBJ1-2; a weak D match, TRBD1 (6 bases). Germline values: CDR1 SGDLS, CDR2 YYNGEE. Trimming took off 1 base at V and 8 bases at J, with 9 bases between the two ends. This CDR3 has 12 amino acids. CDR3 coding DNA: TGTGCCAGCAGCGTAAGAGGGGGAGGCTACACCTTC. Translating it yields CASSVRGGGYTF.

This clone is a singleton in its sample. This chain connects TRBV5-1 to TRBJ2-1; D uncertain. V dropped 4 bases and J dropped 2 bases, with 16 bases sitting between them. Looked up from germline, CDR1 is SGHRS and CDR2 is YFSETQ. The CDR3 extends over 16 amino acids. As DNA, the CDR3 is TGCGCCAGCAGCATGGGGTCGGACCAAACCTACAATGAGCAGTTCTTC. Its translation: CASSMGSDQTYNEQFF.

The chain uses TRBV11-3 and TRBJ2-3; 8 bases align to TRBD2. Unmatched junction bases numbered 8, after V lost 5 bases and J lost 4 bases. Germline V CDR1 and CDR2: SGHNT, YENEEA. The CDR3 totals 15 residues. DNA for the CDR3: TGTGCCAGCAGCCTCCTCCTAGCGGGTGCAGATACGCAGTATTTT. This codes for CASSLLLAGADTQYF.

The rearrangement links TRBV29-1 to TRBJ2-3; D possibly corresponds to TRBD2 (5 bases). CDR3 size: 13 residues. Germline V CDR1 and CDR2: SQVTM, ANQGSEA. Trimming cost V 4 bases and J 3 bases, with 11 bases left between them. The CDR3 reads CSVGVWETDTQYF. CDR3 bases: TGCAGCGTTGGGGTTTGGGAGACAGATACGCAGTATTTT.

J is TRBJ2-7 and V is TRBV7-8; 7 bases align to TRBD1. V trimming: 5 bases; J trimming: 3 bases; junction bases outside the gene matches: 7. The V gene's germline CDR1 is SGHVS and CDR2 FQNEAQ. The CDR3 totals 14 residues. CDR3: CASSAYRGGYEQYF. DNA of the CDR3: TGTGCCAGCAGCGCGTACAGGGGTGGCTACGAGCAGTACTTC.